This is a list of T cell receptor beta chains from one sample in a study of blood T cell repertoires in COVID-19. Sequencing used immunoSEQ multiplex PCR; TCRdb keeps in-frame clones, though not all of them. The repertoire holds approximately 210,000 clones, with roughly 87% as singletons. The sequenced sample consisted of PBMCs or T cells enriched from blood (not recorded which). These receptors were collected from a man in his thirties or forties in a cohort exposed to, infected with or recovered from COVID-19 (not recorded which). CDR3s include the opening cysteine and the closing phenylalanine or tryptophan. D genes are given only for firm matches. Not all rows give a size; the values are once, few, many and, for expanded clones, a class.

j_call d_call clone_size v_call cdr3_aa cdr3_nt
TRBJ2-5 - - TRBV2 CASSSERVETQYF TGTGCCAGCAGTTCCGAGAGGGTCGAGACCCAGTACTTC
TRBJ2-2 TRBD2 once TRBV6-1 CASSAALAGVPGELFF TGTGCCAGCAGTGCCGCTTTAGCGGGAGTCCCCGGGGAGCTGTTTTTT
TRBJ1-1 - - TRBV27 CASSFWGREAFF TGTGCCAGCAGTTTTTGGGGCAGAGAAGCTTTCTTT
TRBJ2-5 TRBD1 - TRBV18 CASSPPYGTAEETQYF TGTGCCAGCTCACCACCCTACGGGACAGCAGAAGAGACCCAGTACTTC
TRBJ2-7 - - TRBV4-1 CASTPAGKSTYEQYF TGCGCCAGCACCCCTGCCGGGAAGTCCACCTACGAGCAGTACTTC
TRBJ1-1 - - TRBV10-3 CAISMKDRANTEAFF TGTGCCATCAGCATGAAGGACAGAGCGAACACTGAAGCTTTCTTT
TRBJ2-7 TRBD2 - TRBV27 CASSNLGLAVRQYF TGTGCCAGCAGCAACCTGGGACTAGCGGTTAGGCAGTACTTC
TRBJ2-3 - - TRBV27 CASRGGGAGKTQYF TGTGCCAGCAGAGGGGGTGGTGCAGGGAAGACGCAGTATTTT
TRBJ1-6 - - TRBV28 CASSPLSSYNSPLHF TGTGCCAGCAGCCCACTAAGCTCCTATAATTCACCCCTCCACTTT
TRBJ1-5 - - TRBV12-3/TRBV12-4 CASRDRNQPQHF TGTGCCAGCAGAGATCGGAATCAGCCCCAGCATTTT
TRBJ1-3 TRBD1 - TRBV10-3 CAISDWDSSGNTIYF TGTGCCATCAGTGACTGGGACAGCTCTGGAAACACCATATATTTT
TRBJ2-2 TRBD1 - TRBV2 CAILTGGGTGELFF TGTGCCATCCTAACAGGGGGCGGGACCGGGGAGCTGTTTTTT
TRBJ2-3 - - TRBV5-6 CASSLARDLITDTQYF TGTGCCAGCAGCTTGGCTCGGGACTTAATCACAGATACGCAGTATTTT
TRBJ1-5 - medium-sized TRBV27 CASSPLSNQPQHF TGTGCCAGCAGTCCCCTAAGCAATCAGCCCCAGCATTTT
TRBJ2-6 - - TRBV27 CASSLGAGYDVLTF TGTGCCAGCAGTTTGGGGGCTGGTTACGACGTCCTGACTTTC
TRBJ1-2 TRBD1 - TRBV5-1 CASSSGQGTQFDYGYTF TGCGCCAGCAGCTCGGGACAGGGTACACAGTTCGACTATGGCTACACCTTC
TRBJ2-2 TRBD1 - TRBV27 CASSLVGQGYTGELFF TGTGCCAGCAGTTTAGTTGGACAGGGGTACACCGGGGAGCTGTTTTTT
TRBJ2-7 TRBD2 - TRBV5-5 CASSPTSVSSYEQYF TGTGCCAGCAGCCCCACTAGCGTGAGCTCCTACGAGCAGTACTTC
TRBJ2-7 TRBD2 - TRBV28 CASSSSPGLAGPIDDEQYF TGTGCCAGCAGTTCCTCACCGGGACTAGCGGGCCCCATCGACGACGAGCAGTACTTC
TRBJ1-2 TRBD1 few TRBV28 CASSFLSQGVYGYTF TGTGCCAGCAGTTTCCTCTCACAGGGGGTCTATGGCTACACCTTC
TRBJ1-1 TRBD1 - TRBV5-1 CASSPDRTSNTEAFF TGCGCCAGCAGCCCGGACAGGACCTCAAACACTGAAGCTTTCTTT
TRBJ1-3 - - TRBV4-1 CASSLRTGQNSGNTIYF TGCGCCAGCAGCCTCAGAACAGGTCAAAACTCTGGAAACACCATATATTTT
TRBJ2-5 TRBD1 - TRBV5-4 CASRGTDQETQYF TGTGCCAGCAGAGGGACAGATCAGGAGACCCAGTACTTC
TRBJ2-7 - - TRBV27 CASSLSFVREQYF TGTGCCAGCAGTTTGAGCTTCGTGCGGGAGCAGTACTTC
TRBJ2-1 TRBD1 once TRBV4-3 CASSQVQGENEQFF TGCGCCAGCAGCCAAGTTCAGGGGGAAAATGAGCAGTTCTTC
TRBJ2-3 - - TRBV25-1 CASSMQGSDTQYF TGTGCCAGCAGTATGCAGGGTTCAGATACGCAGTATTTT
TRBJ2-2 TRBD2 - TRBV9 CASSDTWEGGGGELFF TGTGCCAGCAGCGACACTTGGGAGGGTGGAGGCGGGGAGCTGTTTTTT
TRBJ1-2 - - TRBV4-1 CASSSGLVLSANYGYTF TGCGCCAGCAGCTCGGGGTTAGTTTTGTCAGCTAACTATGGCTACACCTTC
TRBJ2-3 TRBD2 - TRBV9 CASSVTGGLPTDTQYF TGTGCCAGCAGCGTAACGGGGGGGCTACCCACAGATACGCAGTATTTT
TRBJ2-5 - - TRBV29-1 CSVVFFLTPLAPSTQYF TGCAGCGTCGTTTTCTTTTTGACACCCCTTGCTCCGTCGACCCAGTACTTC
TRBJ2-3 TRBD2 - TRBV7-2 CASSLGLAGGRMADTQYF TGTGCCAGCAGCTTAGGACTAGCGGGAGGTAGGATGGCAGATACGCAGTATTTT
TRBJ2-1 - - TRBV28 CASSPNMRQFF TGTGCCAGCAGTCCTAATATGAGGCAGTTCTTC
TRBJ2-7 - - TRBV9 CASSVGDTGVQYF TGTGCCAGCAGCGTAGGGGACACAGGAGTGCAGTACTTC
TRBJ1-5 TRBD1 few TRBV5-5 CASSTGQEPNQPQHF TGTGCCAGCAGCACGGGACAGGAACCCAATCAGCCCCAGCATTTT
TRBJ2-7 TRBD1 - TRBV11-2 CASSARQGSSYEQYF TGTGCCAGCAGCGCCAGACAGGGCAGCTCCTACGAGCAGTACTTC
TRBJ2-7 - - TRBV6-5 CASSKTEGGSYEQYF TGTGCCAGCAGTAAGACCGAGGGGGGGTCCTACGAGCAGTACTTC
TRBJ1-1 - - TRBV11-2 CASPSGLNTEAFF TGTGCCAGTCCTTCAGGGCTGAACACTGAAGCTTTCTTT
TRBJ2-7 - once TRBV9 CASSVAQGLGEQYF TGTGCCAGCAGCGTAGCTCAGGGGCTGGGCGAGCAGTACTTC
TRBJ1-2 TRBD1 - TRBV9 CASSAPRDRDNYGYTF TGTGCCAGCAGCGCCCCCAGGGACAGGGATAACTATGGCTACACCTTC
TRBJ1-6 TRBD1 - TRBV6-2/TRBV6-3 CASSHPRTGGYNSPLHF TGTGCCAGCAGCCACCCGCGGACAGGGGGCTATAATTCACCCCTCCACTTT
TRBJ1-6 TRBD1 - TRBV6-5 CASSGPGGSPLHF TGTGCCAGCAGCGGGCCAGGGGGCTCACCCCTCCACTTT
TRBJ1-1 - once TRBV5-1 CASSLEGVNTEAFF TGCGCCAGCAGCTTAGAAGGGGTGAACACTGAAGCTTTCTTT
TRBJ2-7 - - TRBV4-1 CASSQRLSYEQYF TGCGCCAGCAGCCAACGACTGAGCTACGAGCAGTACTTC
TRBJ2-1 - - TRBV18 CASSPGTQGNEQFF TGTGCCAGCTCACCAGGAACGCAGGGGAATGAGCAGTTCTTC
TRBJ1-5 - once TRBV11-3 CASSWRSNQPQHF TGTGCCAGCAGTTGGAGGAGCAATCAGCCCCAGCATTTT
TRBJ2-7 TRBD2 - TRBV5-5 CASSLASGIPSYEQYF TGTGCCAGCAGCTTGGCTAGCGGGATACCTTCCTACGAGCAGTACTTC